The subject of this entry is one TCR beta chain. Its specificity is not known. The CDR3 has 14 amino acids. V was pared by 1 base and J by 3 bases, with 11 bases between. Germline V lookup: CDR1 DFQATT, CDR2 SNEGSKA (reference sequence). The entry originates in a study of human T cells and chemical hapten exposure. Study-wide results and limits: It was expanded TCRs that formed significantly more large CDR3 similarity clusters than controls did. Following DPC sensitization, TCRs present above 1 in 1000 frequency showed no change.

A single record per CDR3 protein comes from TCRdb applying MiXCR to the RACE reads. The data hold approximately 80,000 distinct CDR3 sequences, with approximately 13% observed a single time. Time point given: patch test 3, about 24 weeks after DPC sensitization. Described treatment: therapeutic diphenylcyclopropenone sensitization with weekly scalp DPC. Non-pregnant alopecia patients aged 18 to 70, suitable for DPC therapy. The sample consisted of whole blood, taken in connection with sensitization to the hapten diphenylcyclopropenone (DPC). The chain has TRBV20-1 and TRBJ2-3; tentatively, D is TRBD1 (6 bases). The TCR was taken from a woman aged 45-65 years with alopecia areata. Some clones in this sample may be carry-over from other donors' samples. In DNA, the CDR3 is TGCAGTGCTAGAGTTAGGACAGTGACAGATACGCAGTATTTT. Amino acid sequence: CSARVRTVTDTQYF.